Below, 30 T cell receptor beta chains from the same sample are listed, as sequenced in a study of human T cells and chemical hapten exposure. MiXCR, applied by TCRdb to the RACE reads, yields one record per CDR3 protein. This table has more than 80,000 distinct CDR3 sequences, about 10% appearing once. Time point defined: patch test 2, 6 weeks after DPC sensitization. Treatment: therapeutic diphenylcyclopropenone sensitization with weekly scalp DPC. The material was whole blood, obtained in connection with sensitization to the hapten diphenylcyclopropenone (DPC). These receptors all stem from a woman between 45 and 65 years old with alopecia areata. Some clones in this sample may be carry-over from other donors' samples.

CDR3 in DNA: TGCAGTGCTAGACCTCCGGGACAGGCCGACTATGGCTACACCTTC. It encodes CSARPPGQADYGYTF. The chain is built from TRBV20-1 and TRBJ1-2, with TRBD1 matching over 8 bases. V was clipped by 2 bases and J by 3 bases; unmatched bases: 8. Per the germline V gene, CDR1 is DFQATT and CDR2 is SNEGSKA (reference sequence). The CDR3 has 15 residues.

This clonotype was observed a handful of times. The rearrangement joins TRBV18 to TRBJ1-6; 9 nucleotides match TRBD1. The junction had 9 bases not matched to a gene; V was cut back by 4 bases and J by 5 bases. The germline V gene encodes CDR1 KGHSH and CDR2 LQKENI. This CDR3 is 17 amino acids long. The CDR3 loop is CASSHSRDRANNSPLHF. Here the CDR3 DNA reads TGTGCCAGCTCACATTCCCGGGACAGGGCCAATAATTCACCCCTCCACTTT.

This clonotype has only a few counts. The chain recombines TRBV6-1 with TRBJ2-6, with 13 bases fitting TRBD2. V was pared by 6 bases and J by 0 bases, with 5 bases of the junction left unmatched. Germline V gives CDR1 MNHNS, CDR2 SASEGT. The CDR3 loop spans 18 amino acids. CDR3 sequence: CASRAGLAGSSGANVLTF. The CDR3 region has the DNA TGTGCCAGCAGGGCGGGACTAGCGGGGAGCTCTGGGGCCAACGTCCTGACTTTC.

This clonotype was detected only a few times. J is TRBJ1-6 and V is TRBV20-1; D is ambiguous. Trimming shortened V by 3 bases and J by 7 bases, and 10 bases separated the two germline ends. The CDR3 has 13 residues. Germline V gene lookup returns CDR1 DFQATT and CDR2 SNEGSKA (reference sequence). CDR3 protein: CSASFGRNSPLHF. CDR3 DNA: TGCAGTGCTAGCTTCGGGAGGAATTCACCCCTCCACTTT.

The sample holds a few counts of this clonotype. The gene calls are TRBV29-1 and TRBJ2-7; 9 positions match TRBD2. CDR1 and CDR2 (germline): SQVTM, ANQGSEA. The V segment lost 4 bases and the J segment 0 bases; nucleotides outside the gene matches: 10. This CDR3 has 16 amino acids. CDR3 nucleotides: TGCAGCGTTGTTCCCGCTATAGCGGGAGACTCCTACGAGCAGTACTTC. Translated: CSVVPAIAGDSYEQYF.

This clonotype has only a few counts. The chain carries TRBV10-3 and TRBJ2-2, with 7 bases lining up with TRBD1. In germline, CDR1 is ENHRY, CDR2 SYGVKD. CDR3 length: 14 amino acids. V shed 7 bases, J shed 6 bases, and the junction held 8 bases outside the gene matches. CDR3 nucleotide sequence: TGTGCCATCACCAACCAAGGACAGGCCGGGGAGCTGTTTTTT. Translating gives CAITNQGQAGELFF.

This clonotype was found a few times. The chain couples TRBV5-1 to TRBJ2-1; tentative D call: TRBD1 (5 bases). CDR1 and CDR2 from the germline V gene are SGHRS and YFSETQ. CDR3 length: 14 amino acids. V lost 5 bases, J lost 4 bases, and 13 bases lay in between. The chain's CDR3 is CASSVQGLYNEQFF. Here the CDR3 DNA reads TGCGCCAGCAGTGTTCAGGGCCTTTACAATGAGCAGTTCTTC.

This clonotype has at least ten counts. The gene calls are TRBV4-1 and TRBJ1-1; D uncertain. This CDR3 is 16 amino acids long. Germline V lookup: CDR1 MGHRA, CDR2 YSYEKL. The V end lost 0 bases, the J end lost 6 bases, and 17 bases lay between the germline ends. The CDR3: CASSQDLGLILAEAFF. Written as DNA, the CDR3 is TGCGCCAGCAGCCAAGATTTGGGCCTAATCCTAGCTGAAGCTTTCTTT.

This chain uses TRBV28 with TRBJ2-7; no reliable D call. V lost 5 bases and J lost 3, with 11 bases in between. CDR1 MDHEN and CDR2 SYDVKM come from the germline V gene. CDR3 length equals 13 residues. CDR3 residues: CASSPPGRYEQYF. CDR3 bases: TGTGCCAGCAGTCCGCCCGGCCGCTACGAGCAGTACTTC.

As to this clonotype: Since a much larger clone is just one base distant, this may be a read error. The chain recombines TRBV2 with TRBJ2-7, with D unclear. Trimming cost V 1 base and J 3 bases, with 1 base left between them. The germline CDR1 and CDR2 sequences are SNHLY and FYNNEI. The length of the CDR3 is 11 residues. CDR3 bases: TGTGCCAGCAGTGAAGACTACGAGCAGTACTTC. This translates into CASSEDYEQYF.

The rearrangement links TRBV24-1 to TRBJ2-7; D remains ambiguous. Germline V gene sequence: CDR1 KGHDR, CDR2 SFDVKD. V dropped 7 bases and J dropped 2 bases, with 14 bases sitting between them. This CDR3 is 14 amino acids long. CDR3 sequence reads: CATRIRIQTYEQYF. DNA of the CDR3: TGTGCCACCAGAATTAGGATTCAAACCTACGAGCAGTACTTC.

The rearrangement uses TRBV6-5 and TRBJ1-6; D is undetermined. Germline V gene data show CDR1 as MNHEY and CDR2 as SVGAGI. There are 15 residues in the CDR3. The ends were cut back, 0 bases at V and 9 bases at J, with 12 bases in the middle. CDR3 nucleotides: TGTGCCAGCAGTTACTCAGGGAGTTTCAGTTCACCCCTCCACTTT. Its translation: CASSYSGSFSSPLHF.

This clonotype was seen many times. V gene TRBV5-1 combines with J gene TRBJ2-2; 7 bases match TRBD1. The CDR3 contains 13 residues. CDR1 and CDR2 (germline): SGHRS, YFSETQ. With 7 bases clipped from V and 4 bases from J, the junction kept 4 bases outside the gene matches. The CDR3 DNA follows: TGCGCCAGCCACAGGGGCCCCACCGGGGAGCTGTTTTTT. Protein sequence: CASHRGPTGELFF.

The chain links TRBV7-7 to TRBJ2-1; a possible D gene is TRBD1 (5 bases). The CDR3 sequence is 15 residues long. The V end was cut by 5 bases, the J end by 2 bases, with 13 bases between. Germline V lookup: CDR1 SSHAT, CDR2 FNYEAQ (reference sequence). The CDR3 DNA reads as TGTGCCAGCAGCCGCAGGGCGAGCGCCTACAATGAGCAGTTCTTC. This translates into CASSRRASAYNEQFF.

Here the CDR3 DNA reads TGTGCCTGGAGTGCAGGGCGGGACTATGGCTACACCTTC. Translating it yields CAWSAGRDYGYTF. The gene calls are TRBV30 and TRBJ1-2; D perhaps matches TRBD1 (5 bases). CDR1 is GTSNPN and CDR2 is SVGIG in the germline V gene (reference sequence). V dropped 1 base and J dropped 3 bases, with 9 bases sitting between them. The CDR3 contains 13 residues.

This clonotype was seen many times. The V gene is TRBV18, the J gene TRBJ2-4; D unclear. This CDR3 has 15 residues. The germline V gene has CDR1 KGHSH and CDR2 LQKENI. V lost 2 bases, J lost 13 bases, and 21 bases lay in between. The CDR3 coding sequence is TGTGCCAGCTCACCAGTAACATTCGAACTATTCCGCCAGTACTTC. Its protein product is CASSPVTFELFRQYF. The full variable domain, with the rest looked up from reference TRBV18 and TRBJ2-4, is NAGVMQNPRHLVRRRGQEARLRCSPMKGHSHVYWYRQLPEEGLKFMVYLQKENIIDESGMPKERFSAEFPKEGPSILRIQQVVRGDSAAYFCASSPVTFELFRQYFGAGTRLSVL.

In this sample, this clonotype turned up many times. V gene TRBV4-3 combines with J gene TRBJ2-3, with no clear D. This CDR3 spans 16 amino acids. Germline V CDR1 and CDR2: LGHNA, YSLEER. V lost 4 bases and J lost 0, with 14 bases in between. Here the CDR3 DNA reads TGCGCCAGCAGCCCACGGAACGACATTAGCACAGATACGCAGTATTTT. Amino acids: CASSPRNDISTDTQYF.

This clonotype showed up many times. The V call is TRBV5-1, the J call TRBJ2-4; 7 positions match TRBD2. CDR3 length equals 15 residues. CDR1 is SGHRS and CDR2 is YFSETQ in the germline V gene. Trimming at V came to 4 bases and at J to 2 bases, leaving 6 bases not matched to a gene. The CDR3 DNA reads TGCGCCAGCAGCCCAACTAGCGAAACCAAAAACATTCAGTACTTC. This translates into CASSPTSETKNIQYF.

This clonotype was found many times. This rearrangement joins TRBV18 to TRBJ1-1; 7 bases align to TRBD1. CDR1 and CDR2 from the germline V gene are KGHSH and LQKENI. The CDR3 extends over 12 amino acids. With 4 bases clipped from V and 5 bases from J, the junction kept 1 base outside the gene matches. The CDR3 DNA reads as TGTGCCAGCTCACTGGGACAGACTGAAGCTTTCTTT. As protein: CASSLGQTEAFF.

There are many counts of this clonotype. The chain couples TRBV7-6 to TRBJ2-5, with 11 bases aligning to TRBD1. The ends lost 6 bases at V and 7 bases at J; junction bases unmatched: 13. The CDR3 has 16 amino acids. Germline lookup yields CDR1 SGHVS and CDR2 FNYEAQ. The CDR3, as DNA: TGTGCCAGCAGTTCATCTCCGGACAGGGGGCTGGGGACCCAGTACTTC. It specifies CASSSSPDRGLGTQYF.

In this sample, this clonotype turned up a few times. The J gene is TRBJ2-7, the V gene TRBV18, with no clear D. CDR3 length equals 14 residues. V lost 0 bases and J 2 bases, leaving 8 bases between the germline ends. Per the germline V gene, CDR1 is KGHSH and CDR2 is LQKENI. The CDR3 nucleotides read TGTGCCAGCTCACCACCCCAACAGCCCTACGAGCAGTACTTC. It specifies CASSPPQQPYEQYF.

The chain uses TRBV18 and TRBJ2-1, with TRBD2 as a possible D gene (7 bases). The CDR3 covers 16 residues. In germline, CDR1 is KGHSH, CDR2 LQKENI. V was pared by 6 bases and J by 0 bases, with 15 bases between. This chain's CDR3 is CASSLGGGLSYNEQFF. CDR3 nucleotides: TGTGCCAGCTCGTTAGGGGGGGGACTCTCCTACAATGAGCAGTTCTTC.

This clonotype was seen a handful of times. V usage is TRBV11-2 and J usage is TRBJ2-1; D possibly corresponds to TRBD1 (6 bases). V lost 5 bases and J 2 bases, leaving 13 bases between the germline ends. Germline CDR1 reads SGHAT; CDR2 reads FQNNGV. CDR3 size: 15 residues. The CDR3 sequence is CASSRQDPTYNEQFF. CDR3 bases: TGTGCCAGCAGCCGACAGGACCCTACCTACAATGAGCAGTTCTTC.

This clonotype has a handful of counts. J is TRBJ1-6 and V is TRBV7-2, with a weak D call TRBD1 (6 bases). CDR1 is SGHTA and CDR2 is FQGNSA in the germline V gene. Deletions cut 0 bases from V and 10 bases from J, with 19 bases between. The CDR3 has 17 residues. CDR3 amino acids: CASSLAMAPGAGSPLHF. The CDR3 region has the DNA TGTGCCAGCAGCTTAGCAATGGCGCCAGGGGCTGGGTCACCCCTCCACTTT.

This clonotype came up many times. CDR3 DNA sequence: TGCGCCAGCAGCCCGATTTCCGCGGAGGACACTGAAGCTTTCTTT. Its protein product is CASSPISAEDTEAFF. This chain joins TRBV5-1 and TRBJ1-1; no firm D call. Between the trimmed V and J ends, which lost 4 bases and 3 bases, there was a span of 16 bases. Germline lookup yields CDR1 SGHRS and CDR2 YFSETQ. The length of the CDR3 is 15 residues.

This clonotype was seen a handful of times. The J gene is TRBJ1-5, the V gene TRBV6-6; D remains unclear. Germline V gene lookup returns CDR1 MNHNY and CDR2 SVGAGI (reference sequence). Trimming removed 3 bases from V and 0 bases from J, with 3 bases in between. This CDR3 is built from 13 residues. The CDR3 DNA reads as TGTGCCAGCAGTTATAGTAGCAATCAGCCCCAGCATTTT. This codes for CASSYSSNQPQHF.

This clonotype has a count of ten or more. The chain links TRBV29-1 to TRBJ1-2; D call uncertain. Germline V gives CDR1 SQVTM, CDR2 ANQGSEA. The CDR3 sequence is 14 residues long. V gave up 3 bases and J gave up 7 bases, with 18 bases separating them. CDR3 sequence reads: CSVDLQVAIRGYTF. CDR3 nucleotide sequence: TGCAGCGTTGACCTTCAAGTCGCCATCCGTGGCTACACCTTC.

The gene calls are TRBV7-2 and TRBJ1-4; weak D call: TRBD1 (5 bases). This CDR3 contains 15 residues. V dropped 0 bases and J dropped 8 bases, with 13 bases sitting between them. CDR1 SGHTA and CDR2 FQGNSA come from the germline V gene. The CDR3 spells CASSLAGLWGEKLFF. CDR3 DNA sequence: TGTGCCAGCAGCTTAGCGGGACTTTGGGGGGAAAAACTGTTTTTT.

The gene calls are TRBV20-1 and TRBJ1-4; no reliable D call. V was trimmed by 4 bases and J by 6 bases, leaving 18 bases between them. Germline V gene sequence: CDR1 DFQATT, CDR2 SNEGSKA (reference sequence). The CDR3 extends over 15 amino acids. CDR3 nucleotide sequence: TGCAGTGCTACCGCCCTATCCTCGGACCATGAAAAACTGTTTTTT. Translation: CSATALSSDHEKLFF.

This clonotype was observed at least ten times. V is TRBV18 and J is TRBJ2-2, with D perhaps TRBD1 (5 bases). The CDR3 runs to 17 residues. Trimming stripped 4 bases from V and 1 base from J, with 16 bases between. The germline gives CDR1 KGHSH, CDR2 LQKENI. CDR3 region: CASSQFAGPLNTGELFF. DNA for the CDR3: TGTGCCAGCTCACAATTTGCAGGGCCGCTGAACACCGGGGAGCTGTTTTTT.